This is a list of T cell receptor beta chains from one sample in a study of blood T cells in healthy people across ages. TCRdb analysed the 5' RACE reads with MiXCR anew, one entry per CDR3 protein. In the table there are 1.5 million to 2 million distinct CDR3 sequences, over 25% of which are singletons. Sequencing input: blood. The receptors derive from a woman in her 30s in good health. Both conserved end residues are part of each CDR3. The order of the fields is V gene, D gene, J gene, clone size, CDR3 protein, CDR3 DNA. The D gene is left open where the match is weak. Size is omitted from some rows. Given values are once, few, many or a class for expanded clones.

v_call: TRBV7-2
d_call: TRBD1
j_call: TRBJ2-1
clone_size: NA
cdr3_aa: CASSPGTVGYEQFF
cdr3_nt: TGTGCCAGCAGCCCCGGGACAGTTGGGTATGAGCAGTTCTTC

v_call: TRBV28
d_call: NA
j_call: TRBJ1-2
clone_size: NA
cdr3_aa: CASSGVGVGYTF
cdr3_nt: TGTGCCAGCAGCGGTGTGGGGGTGGGCTACACCTTC

v_call: TRBV25-1
d_call: NA
j_call: TRBJ2-2
clone_size: NA
cdr3_aa: CASSEWGGELFF
cdr3_nt: TGTGCCAGCTCTGAATGGGGTGGGGAGCTGTTTTTT

v_call: TRBV28
d_call: TRBD1
j_call: TRBJ2-5
clone_size: NA
cdr3_aa: CASRTRGQGRETQYF
cdr3_nt: TGTGCCAGCAGGACCAGGGGACAGGGGCGAGAGACCCAGTACTTC

v_call: TRBV2
d_call: NA
j_call: TRBJ2-6
clone_size: few
cdr3_aa: CASSVNPARSGANVLTF
cdr3_nt: TGTGCCAGCAGTGTTAATCCAGCACGATCTGGGGCCAACGTCCTGACTTTC

v_call: TRBV5-6
d_call: NA
j_call: TRBJ1-1
clone_size: NA
cdr3_aa: CASSVTRGAEAFF
cdr3_nt: TGTGCCAGCAGCGTGACCAGGGGAGCTGAAGCTTTCTTT

v_call: TRBV5-1
d_call: TRBD2
j_call: TRBJ2-1
clone_size: few
cdr3_aa: CASSLARLAGEFLSLYNEQFF
cdr3_nt: TGCGCCAGCAGCTTGGCCCGACTAGCGGGGGAGTTCCTCTCTCTCTACAATGAGCAGTTCTTC

v_call: TRBV12-3/TRBV12-4
d_call: NA
j_call: TRBJ2-7
clone_size: NA
cdr3_aa: CASSTGVGRQDYEQYF
cdr3_nt: TGTGCCAGCAGCACTGGGGTCGGGCGCCAGGACTACGAGCAGTACTTC

v_call: TRBV7-2
d_call: NA
j_call: TRBJ2-5
clone_size: NA
cdr3_aa: CASSRAWSYQETQYF
cdr3_nt: TGTGCCAGCAGCCGTGCCTGGTCGTACCAAGAGACCCAGTACTTC

v_call: TRBV30
d_call: NA
j_call: TRBJ1-2
clone_size: once
cdr3_aa: CAQRLGGYTF
cdr3_nt: TGTGCCCAACGACTGGGGGGCTACACCTTC

v_call: TRBV6-1
d_call: NA
j_call: TRBJ2-7
clone_size: many
cdr3_aa: CASSEGGSREEQYF
cdr3_nt: TGTGCCAGCAGTGAAGGAGGCAGCAGGGAGGAGCAGTACTTC

v_call: TRBV11-2
d_call: NA
j_call: TRBJ2-7
clone_size: few
cdr3_aa: CASSLGDIAESSYNEQYF
cdr3_nt: TGTGCCAGCAGCTTAGGGGATATAGCGGAAAGCTCCTACAATGAGCAGTACTTC

v_call: TRBV24-1
d_call: TRBD1
j_call: TRBJ2-1
clone_size: many
cdr3_aa: CATSDPDRDNEQFF
cdr3_nt: TGTGCCACCAGTGACCCCGACAGGGACAATGAGCAGTTCTTC

v_call: TRBV20-1
d_call: TRBD1
j_call: TRBJ1-5
clone_size: NA
cdr3_aa: CSARDQGDQPQHF
cdr3_nt: TGCAGTGCTAGAGACCAGGGGGATCAGCCCCAGCATTTT

v_call: TRBV20-1
d_call: NA
j_call: TRBJ2-1
clone_size: NA
cdr3_aa: CSARDLARDNEQFF
cdr3_nt: TGCAGTGCTAGAGACCTAGCAAGGGACAATGAGCAGTTCTTC

v_call: TRBV11-3
d_call: TRBD2
j_call: TRBJ2-3
clone_size: few
cdr3_aa: CASSSGTSGIGNTQYF
cdr3_nt: TGTGCCAGCAGCTCCGGGACTAGCGGGATCGGGAATACGCAGTATTTT

v_call: TRBV7-9
d_call: NA
j_call: TRBJ2-2
clone_size: NA
cdr3_aa: CATHRLQAANTGELFF
cdr3_nt: TGTGCCACCCATCGTTTACAGGCCGCGAACACCGGGGAGCTGTTTTTT

v_call: TRBV25-1
d_call: NA
j_call: TRBJ2-7
clone_size: many
cdr3_aa: CASSRGLNSYEQYF
cdr3_nt: TGTGCCAGCAGTAGGGGACTGAACTCCTACGAGCAGTACTTC

v_call: TRBV20-1
d_call: TRBD2
j_call: TRBJ2-5
clone_size: many
cdr3_aa: CSASPLASGGDGETQYF
cdr3_nt: TGCAGTGCTAGCCCGTTAGCTAGCGGGGGGGATGGAGAGACCCAGTACTTC

v_call: TRBV27
d_call: TRBD2
j_call: TRBJ2-5
clone_size: NA
cdr3_aa: CASSLEGAGGWETQYF
cdr3_nt: TGTGCCAGCAGTTTGGAAGGAGCGGGGGGCTGGGAGACCCAGTACTTC

v_call: TRBV7-2
d_call: NA
j_call: TRBJ2-7
clone_size: NA
cdr3_aa: CASNLQISSYNEQYF
cdr3_nt: TGTGCCAGCAACCTCCAAATAAGCTCCTACAATGAGCAGTACTTC

v_call: TRBV10-3
d_call: NA
j_call: TRBJ2-7
clone_size: few
cdr3_aa: CAISEVPEEQYF
cdr3_nt: TGTGCCATCAGTGAAGTTCCAGAGGAGCAGTACTTC

v_call: TRBV7-9
d_call: TRBD1
j_call: TRBJ1-1
clone_size: NA
cdr3_aa: CASSLTGGRFTEAFF
cdr3_nt: TGTGCCAGCAGCTTAACAGGGGGCAGGTTCACTGAAGCTTTCTTT

v_call: TRBV12-3/TRBV12-4
d_call: NA
j_call: TRBJ1-4
clone_size: NA
cdr3_aa: CASRLTTTNEKLFF
cdr3_nt: TGTGCCAGCAGGCTCACTACAACTAATGAAAAACTGTTTTTT

v_call: TRBV5-1
d_call: TRBD2
j_call: TRBJ2-2
clone_size: few
cdr3_aa: CASRAGGRSSGELFF
cdr3_nt: TGCGCCAGCAGGGCGGGGGGCAGATCTTCCGGGGAGCTGTTTTTT

v_call: TRBV5-5
d_call: TRBD1
j_call: TRBJ1-1
clone_size: NA
cdr3_aa: CASSVDRVRTEAFF
cdr3_nt: TGTGCCAGCAGCGTGGACAGGGTACGGACTGAAGCTTTCTTT

v_call: TRBV6-5
d_call: NA
j_call: TRBJ1-1
clone_size: NA
cdr3_aa: CASSYSMTGNTEAFF
cdr3_nt: TGTGCCAGCAGTTACTCCATGACAGGGAACACTGAAGCTTTCTTT

v_call: TRBV20-1
d_call: TRBD2
j_call: TRBJ2-1
clone_size: NA
cdr3_aa: CSALSGRASNEQFF
cdr3_nt: TGCAGTGCTCTTAGCGGGAGGGCTTCCAATGAGCAGTTCTTC

v_call: TRBV29-1
d_call: NA
j_call: TRBJ1-3
clone_size: once
cdr3_aa: CSVGEATSPGNAIYF
cdr3_nt: TGCAGCGTTGGCGAGGCTACCTCTCCCGGAAACGCCATATATTTT

v_call: TRBV5-1
d_call: TRBD2
j_call: TRBJ2-1
clone_size: few
cdr3_aa: CASSLRGGVEQFF
cdr3_nt: TGCGCCAGCAGCTTGCGGGGGGGGGTTGAGCAGTTCTTC

v_call: TRBV28
d_call: NA
j_call: TRBJ2-3
clone_size: NA
cdr3_aa: CASSSEVETQYF
cdr3_nt: TGTGCCAGCAGTTCGGAGGTGGAAACGCAGTATTTT

v_call: TRBV7-2
d_call: NA
j_call: TRBJ1-1
clone_size: NA
cdr3_aa: CASSYGNKRAEAFF
cdr3_nt: TGTGCCAGCAGCTACGGGAACAAGCGCGCTGAAGCTTTCTTT